This passage covers 17 T cell receptor beta chains from one sample sequenced in a study of CD4 T cells in relation to SARS-CoV-2 and coronaviruses. No antigen has been assigned to these receptors. Assay: immunoSEQ multiplex PCR; the TCRdb copy retains only in-frame clones and omits some. Of tens of thousands of clones in the sample, 73% were seen once. Unexposed donor CD4+ T cells date from about 2011-2018, before the COVID-19 pandemic. Isolation of CD4+ T cells took place after 10 days in culture. The specimen sequenced was CD4+ T cells from PBMCs, cultured in vitro. The receptors were gathered from a human donor in good health.

The rearrangement links TRBV19 to TRBJ2-6; TRBD1 matches 11 bases. CDR1 LNHDA and CDR2 SQIVND come from the germline V gene (reference sequence). This CDR3 is 20 amino acids long. After removal of 5 bases from V and 4 bases from J, the junction contained 16 bases not matched to a gene. CDR3 in DNA: TGTGCCAGTAGTCGAAGACTCGGACAGGGGGCGGTTTCCGGGGCCAACGTCCTGACTTTC. Its protein product is CASSRRLGQGAVSGANVLTF.

The chain uses TRBV6-5 and TRBJ2-2; D might be TRBD1 (6 bases). Germline V CDR1 and CDR2: MNHEY, SVGAGI. Trimming took 8 bases from V and 6 from J, leaving 16 bases between them. The CDR3 length is 14 residues. CDR3 coding DNA: TGTGCCAGCGCCCAGGGGCAGGTCGCCGGGGAGCTGTTTTTT. Protein: CASAQGQVAGELFF.

In this sample, this clone turned up a few times. The chain employs TRBV7-9 and TRBJ2-7; D ambiguous. This CDR3 region has 13 residues. Trimming took off 1 base at V and 0 bases at J, with 4 bases between the two ends. In germline, CDR1 is SEHNR, CDR2 FQNEAQ (reference sequence). The CDR3 region has the DNA TGTGCCAGCAGCTTAGGACTCTCCTACGAGCAGTACTTC. Protein product: CASSLGLSYEQYF. The full variable domain, rest sourced from reference TRBV7-9 and TRBJ2-7, is DTGVSQNPRHKITKRGQNVTFRCDPISEHNRLYWYRQTLGQGPEFLTYFQNEAQLEKSRLLSDRFSAERPKGSFSTLEIQRTEQGDSAMYLCASSLGLSYEQYFGPGTRLTVT.

This chain uses TRBV6-5 with TRBJ2-7; 12 bases line up with TRBD2. Germline V lookup: CDR1 MNHEY, CDR2 SVGAGI. This CDR3 has 15 amino acids. V dropped 6 bases and J dropped 6; count of bases not matched to a gene: 9. The CDR3 protein is CASSLTSGREGEQYF. CDR3 bases: TGTGCCAGCAGCTTGACTAGCGGGAGAGAGGGCGAGCAGTACTTC.

V and J are TRBV9 and TRBJ1-5; a weak D match, TRBD1 (6 bases). CDR3 length: 14 residues. V gave up 2 bases and J gave up 0 bases, with 6 bases separating them. The germline CDR1 and CDR2 sequences are SGDLS and YYNGEE. The CDR3 DNA sequence: TGTGCCAGCAGCGTGGACAGTAGCAATCAGCCCCAGCATTTT. Translating it yields CASSVDSSNQPQHF. Combining the CDR3 with reference TRBV9 and TRBJ1-5 gives the whole variable domain DSGVTQTPKHLITATGQRVTLRCSPRSGDLSVYWYQQSLDQGLQFLIQYYNGEERAKGNILERFSAQQFPDLHSELNLSSLELGDSALYFCASSVDSSNQPQHFGDGTRLSIL.

This chain links TRBV10-3 with TRBJ2-5; 9 bases map to TRBD2. Germline V gene sequence: CDR1 ENHRY, CDR2 SYGVKD. The CDR3 extends over 14 amino acids. Unmatched junction bases numbered 4, after V lost 5 bases and J lost 3 bases. This CDR3 is CAISQRGDEETQYF. The CDR3 DNA follows: TGTGCCATCAGTCAGCGGGGGGATGAAGAGACCCAGTACTTC.

This sequence joins TRBV5-1 and TRBJ1-1; D is uncertain. The CDR3 loop spans 15 amino acids. The V and J ends lost 1 base and 1 base respectively, with 11 bases between them. CDR1 is SGHRS and CDR2 is YFSETQ in the germline V gene. The CDR3 nucleotides read TGCGCCAGCAGCTTGTCCCCAAGGCCGAACACTGAAGCTTTCTTT. Translated, it gives CASSLSPRPNTEAFF.

The chain has TRBV6-6 and TRBJ2-1; possibly TRBD1 for D (5 bases). This CDR3 contains 13 residues. Germline V gene lookup returns CDR1 MNHNY and CDR2 SVGAGI (reference sequence). V dropped 7 bases and J dropped 4 bases, with 11 bases sitting between them. CDR3 amino acids: CASKGPEYNEQFF. For the CDR3, the DNA is TGTGCCAGCAAGGGGCCAGAGTACAATGAGCAGTTCTTC.

The CDR3 is CASSPGLVGYNEQFF. As DNA, the CDR3 is TGTGCCAGCTCACCGGGACTAGTGGGATACAATGAGCAGTTCTTC. The chain joins TRBV18 to TRBJ2-1, with 8 bases lining up with TRBD2. V lost 3 bases, J lost 4 bases, and 5 bases stayed unmatched. The length of the CDR3 is 15 residues. CDR1 KGHSH and CDR2 LQKENI come from the germline V gene.

The chain employs TRBV4-3 and TRBJ2-7; D possibly uses TRBD1 or TRBD2 (5 bases each). V was cut by 4 bases and J by 6 bases, with 22 bases left in between. There are 16 residues in the CDR3. Per germline, CDR1 LGHNA and CDR2 YSLEER. DNA for the CDR3: TGCGCCAGCAGCCCGGGACCCAACACCGGGCTGGGCGAGCAGTACTTC. It yields the protein CASSPGPNTGLGEQYF.

The genes are TRBV6-5 and TRBJ2-7; D remains unclear. CDR3 size: 11 residues. The germline V and J ends were trimmed by 6 bases and 4 bases, with 7 bases remaining between them. Germline V gene lookup returns CDR1 MNHEY and CDR2 SVGAGI. Here the CDR3 reads CASSVLYEQYF. The DNA for the CDR3 is TGTGCCAGCAGCGTCCTTTACGAGCAGTACTTC.

For this clone: A read error may account for a junction end that differs from germline. The chain carries TRBV11-1 and TRBJ2-5, with D unclear. The germline V gene encodes CDR1 SGHAT and CDR2 FQDESV (reference sequence). The CDR3 has 16 residues. The CDR3 nucleotides read TGTGCCAGCAGCTTAGCCCTGGGTCACTACCAGGAGACCCAGTACTTC. The encoded protein is CASSLALGHYQETQYF.

The chain recombines TRBV25-1 with TRBJ1-5, with TRBD1 matching over 8 bases. CDR1 is MGHDK, CDR2 SYGVNS, per germline. J was trimmed by 1 base and V by 4 bases; bases with no gene match: 3. CDR3 length: 15 amino acids. The CDR3 region has the DNA TGTGCCAGCAGTGGTTCAGGGGGCAGCAATCAGCCCCAGCATTTT. Translating gives CASSGSGGSNQPQHF.

The chain couples TRBV5-4 to TRBJ1-6; TRBD1 agrees at 7 bases. The CDR3 contains 16 residues. Germline CDR1 SGHNT, CDR2 YYREEE (reference sequence). Unmatched junction bases numbered 10, after V lost 1 base and J lost 9 bases. The chain's CDR3 is CASSLRTGVSGSPLHF. The DNA of the CDR3 is TGTGCCAGCAGCTTGCGAACAGGGGTAAGCGGTTCACCCCTCCACTTT.

The chain couples TRBV5-5 to TRBJ1-1; D uncertain. V was clipped by 4 bases and J by 4 bases, with 11 bases between them. CDR1 is SGHKS, CDR2 YYEKEE, per germline (reference sequence). This CDR3 region has 13 residues. The CDR3 spells CASSPRVVTEAFF. Here the CDR3 DNA reads TGTGCCAGCAGCCCTAGGGTAGTCACTGAAGCTTTCTTT.

There are a few counts of this clone. This chain links TRBV10-2 with TRBJ1-5, with TRBD1 matching over 8 bases. Germline V gene sequence: CDR1 WSHSY, CDR2 SAAADI. This CDR3 is 16 amino acids long. Losses at the gene ends were 0 bases for V and 3 bases for J; bases not matched to a gene: 4. This CDR3 is CASSESAGGLNQPQHF. Here the CDR3 DNA reads TGCGCCAGCAGTGAGTCAGCAGGGGGCCTCAATCAGCCCCAGCATTTT.

The rearrangement uses TRBV7-2 and TRBJ1-5; D might be TRBD1 (6 bases). In germline, CDR1 is SGHTA, CDR2 FQGNSA. The CDR3 spans 15 residues. Trimming removed 8 bases at V and 0 bases at J, with 14 bases between. The CDR3 DNA sequence: TGTGCCAGCCGCGAACAGGGAAATAGCAATCAGCCCCAGCATTTT. Its translation is CASREQGNSNQPQHF.